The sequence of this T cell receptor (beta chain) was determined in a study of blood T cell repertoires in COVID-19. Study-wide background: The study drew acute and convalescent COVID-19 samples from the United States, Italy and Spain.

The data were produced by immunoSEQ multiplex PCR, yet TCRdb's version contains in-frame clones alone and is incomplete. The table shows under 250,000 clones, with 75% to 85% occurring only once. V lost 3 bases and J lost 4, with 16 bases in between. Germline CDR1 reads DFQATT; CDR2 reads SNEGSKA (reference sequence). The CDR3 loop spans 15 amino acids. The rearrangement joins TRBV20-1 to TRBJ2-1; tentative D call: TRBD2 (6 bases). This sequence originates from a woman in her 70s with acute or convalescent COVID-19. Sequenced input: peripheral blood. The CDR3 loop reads CSASHTGTLYNEQFF. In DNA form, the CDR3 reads TGCAGTGCTAGTCATACCGGGACTTTGTACAATGAGCAGTTCTTC.